This entry lists 27 T cell receptor beta chains sequenced from one sample in a study of OX40 agonist ivuxolimab in advanced cancers. The data were produced by immunoSEQ multiplex PCR, yet TCRdb's version contains in-frame clones alone and is incomplete. The sample contains 60,000 to 85,000 clones, roughly 87% of which appear only once. Specimen: CD4+ or CD8+ T cells sorted from blood, collected in a trial of the OX40 agonist ivuxolimab. These TCRs come from an adult with an advanced solid tumor such as melanoma, head and neck, liver or kidney cancer.

This clone was observed a single time. The sample holds other DNA sequences that translate to the same CDR3. The J gene is TRBJ1-5, the V gene TRBV7-6; 10 bases match TRBD1. Germline V CDR1 and CDR2: SGHVS, FNYEAQ. J lost 6 bases, V lost 5 bases, and 4 bases had no gene match. This CDR3 is 14 amino acids long. For the CDR3, the DNA is TGTGCCAGCAGCCTTCGGACAGGGGGTCAGCCCCAGCATTTT. It yields the protein CASSLRTGGQPQHF. Full variable domain (rest looked up from reference TRBV7-6 and TRBJ1-5): GAGVSQSPRYKVTKRGQDVALRCDPISGHVSLYWYRQALGQGPEFLTYFNYEAQQDKSGLPNDRFSAERPEGSISTLTIQRTEQRDSAMYRCASSLRTGGQPQHFGDGTRLSIL.

The rearrangement joins TRBV30 to TRBJ1-2; perhaps TRBD1 as D (5 bases). V was cut by 4 bases and J by 6 bases, with 15 bases left in between. This CDR3 spans 13 amino acids. The germline V gene has CDR1 GTSNPN and CDR2 SVGIG (reference sequence). In DNA, the CDR3 is TGTGCCTGGAACAGGTGGGGAGAGCATGGCTACACCTTC. It codes for CAWNRWGEHGYTF.

The genes are TRBV19 and TRBJ1-2; weak D call: TRBD1 (5 bases). V was clipped by 3 bases and J by 5 bases, with 13 bases between them. CDR1 is LNHDA and CDR2 is SQIVND in the germline V gene (reference sequence). The CDR3 loop spans 14 amino acids. CDR3: CASSIPVRGYGYTF. CDR3 bases: TGTGCCAGTAGTATCCCCGTCCGGGGGTATGGCTACACCTTC.

The V and J genes are TRBV4-2 and TRBJ1-5, with 10 bases matching TRBD1. CDR3 length equals 15 residues. Per germline, CDR1 LGHNA and CDR2 YNFKEQ. V trimming: 3 bases; J trimming: 7 bases; junction bases outside the gene matches: 6. CDR3 amino acids: CASSQEGTGDQPQHF. DNA of the CDR3: TGTGCCAGCAGCCAGGAAGGGACAGGGGACCAGCCCCAGCATTTT.

The chain uses TRBV5-1 and TRBJ2-7, with 15 bases fitting TRBD2. This CDR3 is built from 17 residues. Germline V gene sequence: CDR1 SGHRS, CDR2 YFSETQ. The ends lost 4 bases at V and 2 bases at J; junction bases unmatched: 7. As DNA, the CDR3 is TGCGCCAGCAGCGTGGGACTAGCGGGGGGAACGCCCTACGAGCAGTACTTC. This codes for CASSVGLAGGTPYEQYF.

This chain joins TRBV19 and TRBJ1-2, with a weak D call TRBD1 (5 bases). CDR1 is LNHDA, CDR2 SQIVND, per germline (reference sequence). The ends were cut back, 3 bases at V and 2 bases at J, with 10 bases in the middle. CDR3 length: 14 residues. CDR3 in DNA: TGTGCCAGTAGTATGATGAGGGGAAACTATGGCTACACCTTC. Protein sequence: CASSMMRGNYGYTF. Drawing the rest from reference TRBV19 and TRBJ1-2, the complete variable domain is DGGITQSPKYLFRKEGQNVTLSCEQNLNHDAMYWYRQDPGQGLRLIYYSQIVNDFQKGDIAEGYSVSREKKESFPLTVTSAQKNPTAFYLCASSMMRGNYGYTFGSGTRLTVV.

The rearrangement joins TRBV5-1 to TRBJ2-1; D is unclear. The CDR3 loop spans 12 amino acids. The V end was cut by 4 bases, the J end by 3 bases, with 5 bases between. The germline gives CDR1 SGHRS, CDR2 YFSETQ. The CDR3: CASSPDYNEQFF. CDR3 sequence (DNA): TGCGCCAGCAGCCCAGACTACAATGAGCAGTTCTTC.

The chain is built from TRBV2 and TRBJ2-5, with 8 nucleotides matching TRBD2. CDR3 length equals 15 residues. Germline V gene sequence: CDR1 SNHLY, CDR2 FYNNEI. The J segment lost 1 base and the V segment lost 10 bases, leaving 11 bases of the junction unmatched. CDR3 DNA: TGTGCCACCCCTAGGGCGACTAGCGCCCAAGAGACCCAGTACTTC. This sequence encodes CATPRATSAQETQYF.

V usage is TRBV5-1 and J usage is TRBJ2-1; D call uncertain. Trimming took off 5 bases at V and 5 bases at J, with 20 bases between the two ends. This CDR3 is 16 amino acids long. In germline, CDR1 is SGHRS, CDR2 YFSETQ. CDR3 loop: CASSPTPATVHNEQFF. In DNA, the CDR3 is TGCGCCAGCAGTCCCACCCCGGCAACAGTCCACAATGAGCAGTTCTTC.

The chain couples TRBV6-4 to TRBJ1-1; D is ambiguous. Germline assignment: CDR1 MRHNA and CDR2 SNTAGT. The CDR3 has 12 residues. V was cut by 2 bases and J by 10 bases, with 11 bases left in between. In nucleotides, the CDR3 is TGTGCCAGCAGTGACCGGCTAGGTGTAGCTTTCTTT. This translates into CASSDRLGVAFF.

The chain joins TRBV29-1 to TRBJ1-2; maybe TRBD1 (5 bases). This CDR3 is 9 amino acids long. Germline values: CDR1 SQVTM, CDR2 ANQGSEA. The V and J ends lost 8 bases and 8 bases respectively, with 9 bases between them. The CDR3 sequence is CSFGGGYTF. The DNA of the CDR3 is TGCAGCTTTGGGGGAGGCTACACCTTC.

V is TRBV4-1 and J is TRBJ2-1; TRBD2 matches 7 bases. With 0 bases clipped from V and 6 bases from J, the junction kept 14 bases outside the gene matches. CDR1 is MGHRA and CDR2 is YSYEKL in the germline V gene. The CDR3 loop spans 18 amino acids. CDR3 sequence (DNA): TGCGCCAGCAGCCAAGATTGGCGTCTTGCGGGAGTCGGCAATGAGCAGTTCTTC. It codes for CASSQDWRLAGVGNEQFF.

The CDR3 protein is CASSYSSPASGNTIYF. In nucleotides, the CDR3 is TGTGCCAGCAGTTACTCGAGTCCGGCCTCTGGAAACACCATATATTTT. The chain links TRBV6-5 to TRBJ1-3, with unresolved D. The CDR3 has 16 residues. Trimming pared 0 bases from V and 0 bases from J, leaving 9 bases between. Germline assignment: CDR1 MNHEY and CDR2 SVGAGI.

This clone was seen a single time. The CDR3 spells CASSMGGSGANVLTF. The CDR3 region has the DNA TGTGCCAGTAGTATGGGAGGTTCTGGGGCCAACGTCCTGACTTTC. The V and J genes are TRBV19 and TRBJ2-6, with D possibly matching TRBD2 (6 bases). V lost 3 bases, J lost 1 base, and 7 bases lay in between. The CDR3 spans 15 residues. The V gene's germline CDR1 is LNHDA and CDR2 SQIVND (reference sequence).

The chain employs TRBV30 and TRBJ1-2; no reliable D call. This CDR3 has 15 residues. The germline V gene has CDR1 GTSNPN and CDR2 SVGIG (reference sequence). Trimming left V 0 bases short and J 4 bases short, with 15 bases between. The CDR3 reads CAWSVNSRRLYGYTF. The CDR3 bases are TGTGCCTGGAGTGTAAATAGCCGACGACTCTATGGCTACACCTTC.

To note about this clone: The same CDR3 is also encoded by other DNA sequences in this sample. The rearrangement uses TRBV28 and TRBJ2-2, with 9 bases fitting TRBD2. Per the germline V gene, CDR1 is MDHEN and CDR2 is SYDVKM. The V and J ends lost 0 bases and 5 bases, in that order; junction bases with no gene match: 4. The CDR3 is made up of 16 amino acids. The CDR3 is CASSLWTSGKTGELFF. The DNA for the CDR3 is TGTGCCAGCAGTTTATGGACTAGCGGCAAGACCGGGGAGCTGTTTTTT.

This clone has more than one count but fewer than ten. The chain couples TRBV27 to TRBJ2-1; no definite D call. The V end lost 6 bases, the J end lost 1 base, and 4 bases lay between the germline ends. Germline V gives CDR1 MNHEY, CDR2 SMNVEV (reference sequence). The CDR3 covers 12 residues. The CDR3 DNA reads as TGTGCCAGCAGGCGTTCCTACAATGAGCAGTTCTTC. This encodes CASRRSYNEQFF.

The CDR3 sequence: CASSGTGGGHEAFF. CDR3 DNA: TGTGCCAGCAGTGGGACAGGGGGCGGTCATGAAGCTTTCTTT. The chain recombines TRBV27 with TRBJ1-1; 12 bases map to TRBD1. Trimming removed 5 bases from V and 7 bases from J; junction bases left unmatched: 5. The CDR3 is 14 amino acids. The germline V gene encodes CDR1 MNHEY and CDR2 SMNVEV (reference sequence).

The CDR3 here is CASSGGQGAIQETQYF. CDR3 DNA: TGCGCCAGCAGCGGGGGACAGGGGGCTATACAAGAGACCCAGTACTTC. The chain uses TRBV5-1 and TRBJ2-5; TRBD1 matches at 12 bases. From germline, CDR1 is SGHRS and CDR2 YFSETQ. Trimming at V came to 4 bases and at J to 2 bases, leaving 6 bases not matched to a gene. The CDR3 runs 16 residues.

This chain connects TRBV6-4 to TRBJ1-4, with D perhaps matching TRBD1 (5 bases). The germline gives CDR1 MRHNA, CDR2 SNTAGT. This CDR3 has 12 residues. Trimming removed 11 bases from V and 7 bases from J, with 14 bases in between. The CDR3 sequence is CAERDDGEKLFF. The CDR3 DNA sequence: TGTGCCGAGCGGGACGACGGTGAAAAACTGTTTTTT.

The chain combines TRBV6-5 with TRBJ2-7; D gene uncertain. The V end lost 4 bases, the J end lost 12 bases, and 10 bases lay between the germline ends. This CDR3 spans 10 amino acids. CDR1 is MNHEY and CDR2 is SVGAGI in the germline V gene. DNA of the CDR3: TGTGCCAGCAGTTTCTTTTCTCTGTACTTC. This sequence encodes CASSFFSLYF.

The chain links TRBV6-1 to TRBJ1-2; no definite D call. The ends were cut back, 8 bases at V and 2 bases at J, with 15 bases in the middle. In germline, CDR1 is MNHNS, CDR2 SASEGT. There are 14 residues in the CDR3. The CDR3 DNA reads as TGTGCCAGCTTGATTGGGGAGCCAAACTATGGCTACACCTTC. Protein: CASLIGEPNYGYTF.

V usage is TRBV7-3 and J usage is TRBJ2-1, with 8 bases identical to TRBD2. CDR1 is SGHTA and CDR2 is FQGTGA in the germline V gene. With 5 bases clipped from V and 7 bases from J, the junction kept 10 bases outside the gene matches. This CDR3 is 15 amino acids long. For the CDR3, the DNA is TGTGCCAGCAGCCTGACCAGCGGGAGTTCAAATGAGCAGTTCTTC. Its translation is CASSLTSGSSNEQFF.

Regarding this clone: Other nucleotide sequences from this sample produce the same CDR3. The rearrangement links TRBV18 to TRBJ2-7; 13 bases agree with TRBD2. The CDR3 is made up of 16 amino acids. Germline V gene lookup returns CDR1 KGHSH and CDR2 LQKENI. The V and J ends lost 6 bases and 6 bases, in that order; junction bases with no gene match: 11. The CDR3 nucleotides are TGTGCCAGCTCTCCGGCTAGTACTAGCGGGAGGGCCGAGCAGTACTTC. It is translated as CASSPASTSGRAEQYF.

V is TRBV19 and J is TRBJ2-1, with D unclear. Trimming stripped 3 bases from V and 8 bases from J, with 14 bases between. From germline, CDR1 is LNHDA and CDR2 SQIVND (reference sequence). The CDR3 runs to 14 residues. Written as DNA, the CDR3 is TGTGCCAGTAGTATTGATCGATCGTATGATGAGCAGTTCTTC. Amino acids: CASSIDRSYDEQFF.

The J gene is TRBJ2-3, the V gene TRBV6-6, with 13 nucleotides matching TRBD2. Germline lookup yields CDR1 MNHNY and CDR2 SVGAGI (reference sequence). Losses at the gene ends were 9 bases for V and 6 bases for J; bases not matched to a gene: 9. CDR3 length equals 15 residues. CDR3: CASRTSGSGSDTQYF. Here the CDR3 DNA reads TGTGCCAGTCGGACTAGCGGGAGTGGGTCGGATACGCAGTATTTT.

The chain links TRBV29-1 to TRBJ2-3; no clear D. The V end was cut by 5 bases, the J end by 0 bases, with 6 bases between. Germline V gives CDR1 SQVTM, CDR2 ANQGSEA. The CDR3 runs 12 residues. CDR3 region: CSVSPSTDTQYF. The CDR3 DNA follows: TGCAGCGTTTCGCCTAGCACAGATACGCAGTATTTT.